Below are 32 T cell receptor beta chains sequenced from a single sample in a study of CD8 T cells in ankylosing spondylitis. MiXCR, applied by TCRdb to the 5' RACE reads, yields one record per CDR3 protein. The sample consists of around 340,000 distinct CDR3 sequences, 14% to 15% of them appearing once. The source material was blood, either unsorted or a sorted T cell fraction (not recorded which). These receptor sequences come from a male donor with ankylosing spondylitis or in good health (not recorded which).

This clonotype was counted at least ten times. CDR3 amino acids: CASSLGLSTEAFF. CDR3 bases: TGTGCCAGCAGTTTAGGTCTGTCCACTGAAGCTTTCTTT. This chain joins TRBV12-3 or TRBV12-4 and TRBJ1-1; D gene ambiguous. The CDR3 consists of 13 residues. V was shortened by 1 base and J by 4 bases, with 7 bases between the two germline ends.

This clonotype has more than one count but fewer than ten. This rearrangement joins TRBV7-9 to TRBJ2-1; tentatively, D is TRBD2 (7 bases). The CDR3 extends over 16 amino acids. The V gene lost 3 bases and the J gene lost 6 bases, with 18 bases spanning the gap. CDR1 is SEHNR, CDR2 FQNEAQ, per germline (reference sequence). The CDR3 bases are TGTGCCAGCAGCTTTATCTGGGGGGGCAGAAGCAATGAGCAGTTCTTC. Protein product: CASSFIWGGRSNEQFF.

This clonotype was picked up a small number of times. The chain couples TRBV5-5 to TRBJ2-2, with TRBD2 matching 8 bases. This CDR3 is 18 amino acids long. Unmatched junction bases numbered 11, after V lost 4 bases and J lost 0 bases. Germline V gives CDR1 SGHKS, CDR2 YYEKEE (reference sequence). The CDR3 loop is CASSVTYRGGTNTGELFF. Here the CDR3 DNA reads TGTGCCAGCAGCGTTACGTATCGGGGGGGCACGAACACCGGGGAGCTGTTTTTT. The full variable domain, its missing parts supplied by reference TRBV5-5 and TRBJ2-2, is DAGVTQSPTHLIKTRGQQVTLRCSPISGHKSVSWYQQVLGQGPQFIFQYYEKEERGRGNFPDRFSARQFPNYSSELNVNALLLGDSALYLCASSVTYRGGTNTGELFFGEGSRLTVL.

V gene TRBV5-6 combines with J gene TRBJ1-2; a weak D match, TRBD1 (5 bases). CDR1 SGHDT and CDR2 YYEEEE come from the germline V gene. Trimming shortened V by 0 bases and J by 3 bases, and 12 bases separated the two germline ends. The CDR3 consists of 15 residues. This CDR3 reads CASSLVAGRDYGYTF. The CDR3 DNA sequence: TGTGCCAGCAGCTTGGTTGCAGGGAGGGACTATGGCTACACCTTC.

The rearrangement uses TRBV7-9 and TRBJ2-5, with a weak D call TRBD1 (6 bases). This CDR3 comprises 14 residues. Trimming stripped 10 bases from V and 1 base from J, with 16 bases between. Looked up from germline, CDR1 is SEHNR and CDR2 is FQNEAQ (reference sequence). Here the CDR3 DNA reads TGTGCCACCCTGCAGGGGTCCCTCCAAGAGACCCAGTACTTC. This translates into CATLQGSLQETQYF.

This clonotype showed up just a few times. The chain employs TRBV5-1 and TRBJ1-6, with TRBD1 identical over 9 bases. CDR1 and CDR2 (germline): SGHRS, YFSETQ. The trim removed 0 bases at V and 7 bases at J, leaving 5 bases unmatched. The CDR3 spans 16 residues. In DNA, the CDR3 is TGCGCCAGCAGCTTGGGGACAGGGGCTGGGAATTCACCCCTCCACTTT. Its protein is CASSLGTGAGNSPLHF.

This clonotype was counted between two and nine times. The rearrangement joins TRBV21-1 to TRBJ1-2; the D call TRBD1 from the table was never checked on the DNA. TRBV21-1 is a known pseudogene. The CDR3 contains 14 residues. The CDR3, as DNA: TGTGCCAGCAGCAATGAGCAGGGCAACTATGGCTACACCTTC. This encodes CASSNEQGNYGYTF.

V is TRBV5-5 and J is TRBJ2-7, with D tentatively TRBD1 (6 bases). Germline CDR1 and CDR2: SGHKS and YYEKEE (reference sequence). V lost 4 bases and J lost 3, with 20 bases in between. The length of the CDR3 is 16 residues. This CDR3 is CASSTSPMDSFYEQYF. The DNA of the CDR3 is TGTGCCAGCAGCACCTCCCCGATGGACAGTTTCTACGAGCAGTACTTC.

This clonotype turned up a few times. The chain employs TRBV7-8 and TRBJ1-1; D might be TRBD1 (5 bases). Trimming left V 1 base short and J 3 bases short, with 9 bases between. Germline CDR1 SGHVS, CDR2 FQNEAQ. The length of the CDR3 is 14 residues. DNA for the CDR3: TGTGCCAGCAGCTTAGGTGGGGCCTACACTGAAGCTTTCTTT. Amino acid sequence: CASSLGGAYTEAFF.

This clonotype was seen a handful of times. The chain couples TRBV12-3 or TRBV12-4 to TRBJ1-2; TRBD1 might be the D (5 bases). The CDR3 runs to 14 residues. Trimming cost V 5 bases and J 4 bases, with 14 bases left between them. The CDR3 here is CASSGIGTPYGYTF. The DNA for the CDR3 is TGTGCCAGCAGTGGCATAGGGACCCCCTATGGCTACACCTTC.

This clonotype was detected only a few times. V is TRBV14 and J is TRBJ2-3, with D possibly being TRBD2 (6 bases). This CDR3 comprises 18 residues. In germline, CDR1 is SGHDN, CDR2 FVKESK. V dropped 3 bases and J dropped 0 bases, with 19 bases sitting between them. The CDR3 protein is CASSHSLVLAPSTDTQYF. CDR3 sequence (DNA): TGTGCCAGCAGCCACTCTCTTGTGCTAGCGCCTAGCACAGATACGCAGTATTTT.

This clonotype was seen a handful of times. The chain recombines TRBV29-1 with TRBJ2-7; maybe TRBD1 (6 bases). With 0 bases removed from V and 4 bases from J, the gap between germline ends came to 13 bases. CDR1 is SQVTM, CDR2 ANQGSEA, per germline. There are 14 residues in the CDR3. CDR3 in DNA: TGCAGCGTTGAAGATAGCCAGGGGTCGTACGAGCAGTACTTC. Its translation is CSVEDSQGSYEQYF.

The CDR3 protein is CSARGTGMVGYTF. In DNA form, the CDR3 reads TGCAGTGCTAGAGGGACAGGGATGGTTGGCTACACCTTC. This chain links TRBV20-1 with TRBJ1-2, with 8 nucleotides matching TRBD1. V dropped 1 base and J dropped 7; count of bases not matched to a gene: 5. The germline V gene encodes CDR1 DFQATT and CDR2 SNEGSKA (reference sequence). The CDR3 is 13 amino acids.

The rearrangement links TRBV12-3 or TRBV12-4 to TRBJ2-7; TRBD1 matches at 10 bases. The CDR3 runs to 16 residues. With V trimmed by 10 bases and J by 2 bases, 14 bases remained unmatched. CDR3 region: CATSRGQGITPYEQYF. CDR3 in DNA: TGTGCCACCTCCCGGGGACAGGGGATTACACCCTACGAGCAGTACTTC.

This clonotype turned up a few times. V and J are TRBV7-2 and TRBJ2-5; D is possibly TRBD1 or TRBD2 (5 bases each). The CDR3 spans 16 residues. V was shortened by 1 base and J by 1 base, with 13 bases between the two germline ends. Germline V CDR1 and CDR2: SGHTA, FQGNSA. This CDR3 is CASSLVTGTSQETQYF. The CDR3 nucleotides are TGTGCCAGCAGCTTAGTAACCGGGACCTCCCAAGAGACCCAGTACTTC.

This clonotype was counted a few times. The chain is built from TRBV4-1 and TRBJ1-4, with D unclear. The CDR3 runs 14 residues. CDR1 MGHRA and CDR2 YSYEKL come from the germline V gene. V lost 0 bases and J lost 6, with 8 bases in between. The CDR3 loop reads CASSQDPTYEKLFF. DNA for the CDR3: TGCGCCAGCAGCCAAGACCCCACGTATGAAAAACTGTTTTTT.

J is TRBJ2-3 and V is TRBV6-5; D is ambiguous. CDR3 length: 16 residues. Per the germline V gene, CDR1 is MNHEY and CDR2 is SVGAGI. Trimming removed 0 bases at V and 2 bases at J, with 12 bases between. CDR3 residues: CASSYSRSEATDTQYF. The CDR3 coding sequence is TGTGCCAGCAGTTACTCGAGATCCGAGGCCACAGATACGCAGTATTTT.

The sample holds a few counts of this clonotype. The genes are TRBV11-2 and TRBJ2-7, with TRBD1 matching over 9 bases. There are 15 residues in the CDR3. With 3 bases clipped from V and 6 bases from J, the junction kept 9 bases outside the gene matches. CDR1 and CDR2 (germline): SGHAT, FQNNGV. CDR3 DNA: TGTGCCAGCAGCTTGACAGGGGGTTTTCTGGGCGAGCAGTACTTC. This gives the protein CASSLTGGFLGEQYF. Full variable domain (remainder filled in from reference TRBV11-2 and TRBJ2-7): EAGVAQSPRYKIIEKRQSVAFWCNPISGHATLYWYQQILGQGPKLLIQFQNNGVVDDSQLPKDRFSAERLKGVDSTLKIQPAKLEDSAVYLCASSLTGGFLGEQYFGPGTRLTVT.

This chain joins TRBV20-1 and TRBJ2-7; possibly TRBD1 for D (6 bases). Germline assignment: CDR1 DFQATT and CDR2 SNEGSKA (reference sequence). The CDR3 runs 14 residues. Trimming removed 3 bases from V and 3 bases from J, with 15 bases in between. DNA of the CDR3: TGCAGTGCTAGTCCCGACAGGTTTTTCTACGAGCAGTACTTC. This codes for CSASPDRFFYEQYF.

This clonotype was seen more than once but under ten times. The chain uses TRBV11-2 and TRBJ2-1; no reliable D call. V was pared by 5 bases and J by 5 bases, with 13 bases between. This CDR3 has 14 residues. Germline-derived CDR1 and CDR2 are SGHAT and FQNNGV. The CDR3 region is CASSPPLRNNEQFF. As DNA, the CDR3 is TGTGCCAGCAGCCCCCCCCTCCGAAACAATGAGCAGTTCTTC.

This clonotype came up a few times. The V gene is TRBV9, the J gene TRBJ2-1; 12 nucleotides agree with TRBD2. From germline, CDR1 is SGDLS and CDR2 YYNGEE. After removal of 0 bases from V and 0 bases from J, the junction contained 10 bases not matched to a gene. The CDR3 is 20 amino acids. CDR3: CASSVALASGRESSYNEQFF. DNA for the CDR3: TGTGCCAGCAGCGTAGCTCTGGCTAGCGGGAGGGAAAGCTCCTACAATGAGCAGTTCTTC. The variable domain in full, completed from reference TRBV9 and TRBJ2-1, reads DSGVTQTPKHLITATGQRVTLRCSPRSGDLSVYWYQQSLDQGLQFLIQYYNGEERAKGNILERFSAQQFPDLHSELNLSSLELGDSALYFCASSVALASGRESSYNEQFFGPGTRLTVL.

Concerning this clonotype: A junction boundary mismatches the germline segment, possibly from a read error. J is TRBJ1-5 and V is TRBV12-3 or TRBV12-4; D gene unclear. CDR3 length: 14 residues. The CDR3 is CARSFSSFGEPQHF. CDR3 DNA: TGTGCCAGAAGTTTCAGCAGTTTCGGGGAGCCCCAGCATTTT.

V gene TRBV5-8 combines with J gene TRBJ1-2; D uncertain. Germline V gene data show CDR1 as SGHTS and CDR2 as YDEGEE. The CDR3 length is 12 residues. Trimming shortened V by 1 base and J by 6 bases, and 7 bases separated the two germline ends. The CDR3 DNA reads TGTGCCAGCAGCTTGAGAAGGGATGGCTACACCTTC. This translates into CASSLRRDGYTF.

A few counts support this clonotype. As DNA, the CDR3 is TGCGCCAGCAGCTTGATTGGGGACAGCAACACCGGGGAGCTGTTTTTT. The encoded protein is CASSLIGDSNTGELFF. This sequence joins TRBV5-1 and TRBJ2-2, with 7 bases that match TRBD1. This CDR3 region has 16 residues. Germline CDR1 and CDR2: SGHRS and YFSETQ. V was pared by 1 base and J by 2 bases, with 5 bases of the junction left unmatched. Full variable domain (missing parts from reference TRBV5-1 and TRBJ2-2): KAGVTQTPRYLIKTRGQQVTLSCSPISGHRSVSWYQQTPGQGLQFLFEYFSETQRNKGNFPGRFSGRQFSNSRSEMNVSTLELGDSALYLCASSLIGDSNTGELFFGEGSRLTVL.

This clonotype was seen many times. J is TRBJ1-5 and V is TRBV12-3 or TRBV12-4; D not resolved. Trimming shortened V by 2 bases and J by 2 bases, and 7 bases separated the two germline ends. The CDR3 sequence is 14 residues long. The CDR3 DNA reads as TGTGCCAGCAGTTTATCCCAAGGCAATCAGCCCCAGCATTTT. This encodes CASSLSQGNQPQHF.

The chain combines TRBV5-1 with TRBJ2-1; 7 nucleotides agree with TRBD2. The CDR3 length is 15 residues. Germline lookup yields CDR1 SGHRS and CDR2 YFSETQ. V lost 0 bases to trimming and J lost 3 bases; unmatched junction nucleotides: 3. The DNA for the CDR3 is TGCGCCAGCAGCTTGGCCGGGACTAACTACAATGAGCAGTTCTTC. This codes for CASSLAGTNYNEQFF.

This clonotype was counted only a few times. The chain employs TRBV29-1 and TRBJ2-3; TRBD1 aligns across 7 bases. The CDR3 length is 12 residues. Germline-derived CDR1 and CDR2 are SQVTM and ANQGSEA. V lost 7 bases to trimming and J lost 5 bases; unmatched junction nucleotides: 6. CDR3 coding DNA: TGCAGCGGAACAGGGGAAGGAGATACGCAGTATTTT. Amino acids: CSGTGEGDTQYF.

The V and J genes are TRBV30 and TRBJ1-5, with D uncertain. V was shortened by 1 base and J by 6 bases, with 16 bases between the two germline ends. The CDR3 extends over 15 amino acids. The germline gives CDR1 GTSNPN, CDR2 SVGIG (reference sequence). The CDR3 sequence is CAWSERELLRQPQHF. CDR3 coding DNA: TGTGCCTGGAGTGAGAGGGAACTCCTGCGTCAGCCCCAGCATTTT. Full variable domain (outside the CDR3, taken from reference TRBV30 and TRBJ1-5): SQTIHQWPATLVQPVGSPLSLECTVEGTSNPNLYWYRQAAGRGLQLLFYSVGIGQISSEVPQNLSASRPQDRQFILSSKKLLLSDSGFYLCAWSERELLRQPQHFGDGTRLSIL.

This chain connects TRBV5-1 to TRBJ2-7; D is unclear. The CDR3 totals 12 residues. Deletions cut 4 bases from V and 6 bases from J, with 11 bases between. Germline V gene sequence: CDR1 SGHRS, CDR2 YFSETQ. The CDR3 protein is CASSRLVGEQYF. In DNA form, the CDR3 reads TGCGCCAGCAGCCGGCTGGTGGGCGAGCAGTACTTC.

This clonotype was detected a few times. This chain's CDR3 is CASSGTGTLDEKLFF. CDR3 nucleotides: TGTGCCAGCAGCGGCACAGGTACCTTGGATGAAAAACTGTTTTTT. The V gene is TRBV5-5, the J gene TRBJ1-4; a weak D match, TRBD1 (5 bases). V lost 4 bases to trimming and J lost 6 bases, with 16 bases between them. CDR1 SGHKS and CDR2 YYEKEE come from the germline V gene (reference sequence). This CDR3 has 15 amino acids. Together with reference TRBV5-5 and TRBJ1-4, the CDR3 gives the full variable domain: DAGVTQSPTHLIKTRGQQVTLRCSPISGHKSVSWYQQVLGQGPQFIFQYYEKEERGRGNFPDRFSARQFPNYSSELNVNALLLGDSALYLCASSGTGTLDEKLFFGSGTQLSVL.

This clonotype has just a few counts. This chain uses TRBV3-1 with TRBJ1-5, with D possibly being TRBD1 (6 bases). The germline V and J ends were trimmed by 4 bases and 4 bases, with 14 bases remaining between them. CDR3 length equals 15 residues. Germline CDR1 is LGHDT and CDR2 is YNNKEL (reference sequence). The CDR3 spells CASSLSTGRNQPQHF. In nucleotides, the CDR3 is TGTGCCAGCAGCCTTTCGACAGGTAGGAATCAGCCCCAGCATTTT.

The chain uses TRBV3-1 and TRBJ1-1; D may be TRBD1 (6 bases). The CDR3 runs 12 residues. Germline values: CDR1 LGHDT, CDR2 YNNKEL (reference sequence). The V end was cut by 1 base, the J end by 7 bases, with 7 bases between. In DNA, the CDR3 is TGTGCCAGCAGCCAAGCGGACAGTGAAGCTTTCTTT. Amino acids: CASSQADSEAFF.